The 2 T cell receptor beta chains reported below all come from one sample, sequenced in a study of beta chain features in type 1 diabetes. Findings of the study overall: Type 1 diabetes patients had TCRB CDR3s that were shorter (moderately but significantly so) in all four CD4+ subsets.

Antigen specificity for these receptors is unknown. The entirety of the isolated RNA underwent reverse transcription, so expressed TCRB transcripts were sequenced. Generated by immunoSEQ multiplex PCR, the TCRdb table keeps only in-frame clones and is missing some. The table shows about 710,000 clones, with over 11% occurring only once. Sequenced material: naive CD4+ T cells from blood. Receptors were obtained from a man younger than 35 with type 1 diabetes.

This sequence joins TRBV13 and TRBJ2-7, with 9 positions matching TRBD1. The V segment lost 5 bases and the J segment 7 bases; nucleotides outside the gene matches: 15. This CDR3 spans 16 amino acids. Germline-derived CDR1 and CDR2 are PRHDT and FYEKMQ (reference sequence). The CDR3 DNA reads as TGTGCCAGCAGCCTTAGCCGGACAGGGGTCAGAGAAGAGCAGTACTTC. This sequence encodes CASSLSRTGVREEQYF.

This clone was recorded a few times. The rearrangement links TRBV9 to TRBJ2-2, with a tentative D call TRBD1 (6 bases). Germline CDR1 reads SGDLS; CDR2 reads YYNGEE. The CDR3 contains 16 residues. V lost 2 bases, J lost 1 base, and 12 bases lay in between. The CDR3 loop reads CASSVLGQLNTGELFF. The CDR3 DNA sequence: TGTGCCAGCAGCGTCTTAGGACAGCTGAACACCGGGGAGCTGTTTTTT.